This TCR beta chain was captured in a study of cytomegalovirus exposure and HLA in healthy donors. Whole-study results and caveats: Indistinguishable V segments such as TRBV6-2 and TRBV6-3 were excluded. The study designated 150 to 200 TCR beta chains cytomegalovirus-associated.

Comments on this clone: Antigen specificity is unknown.

Losses at the gene ends were 7 bases for V and 3 bases for J; bases not matched to a gene: 9. Germline-derived CDR1 and CDR2 are SGDLS and YYNGEE. This CDR3 comprises 15 residues. This PCR relied on a set of 60 Vbeta primers and 13 Jbeta primers. Assay: immunoSEQ multiplex PCR; the TCRdb copy retains only in-frame clones and omits some. The sample has more than 95,000 clones, 70% to 80% seen once. Regarding donors, all were healthy bone marrow donors. This clonotype was sampled from a man aged 50 to 60 in good health and CMV-seropositive. The sequencing input was PBMCs. The chain joins TRBV9 to TRBJ2-3; 9 positions agree with TRBD2. The CDR3 nucleotides are TGTGCCAGCGGTCGCGGGGGGGCCGCGACAGATACGCAGTATTTT. Translation gives CASGRGGAATDTQYF. Filled out from reference TRBV9 and TRBJ2-3, the complete variable domain reads DSGVTQTPKHLITATGQRVTLRCSPRSGDLSVYWYQQSLDQGLQFLIQYYNGEERAKGNILERFSAQQFPDLHSELNLSSLELGDSALYFCASGRGGAATDTQYFGPGTRLTVL.